This TCR beta chain was obtained from a study of blood T cell repertoires in COVID-19 (dated by TCRdb to 2020 to 2022). In the study overall: Samples covering the acute and convalescent phases of COVID-19 were provided by collaborators in the United States, Italy and Spain. The prospective study material was composed of cDNA or gDNA derived from T cells, B-cell-depleted T cells, or PBMCs. Where available, HLA class I and class II types were obtained from metadata supplied by the sample provider rather than from assay-based typing. The samples were drawn from two sources: the first 160 participants of the ongoing ImmuneRACE study, and some 1,300 subjects contributed by 6 global collaborators. A de-identified subject ID, COVID-19 status, age in years and sex were almost always included in the sample metadata. The repertoires were released in a freely available public database meant as a resource for research on the immune response to SARS-CoV-2. Subjects who had been exposed to COVID-19, were actively infected with it, or had recovered from it provided the deeply sampled blood TCRbeta repertoires that made up the dataset. What the study reported, not specific to this receptor: The amount of clinical and demographic metadata varied by source and participant and was provided uncurated.

This clone was detected only a few times. The antigen it recognizes is unknown. Base quality data are lacking; no much larger clone is found one base away. The CDR3, cysteine through phenylalanine, is 13 amino acids long. Just CDR3 DNA is preserved here, 39 bases in frame from base 1. Trimming removed 2 bases from V and 3 bases from J; the gene matches leave 1 base unexplained. CDR1 and CDR2 are drawn from the germline V gene: MDHEN, SYDVKM. The immunoSEQ Assay, a bias-controlled multiplex PCR, was used to amplify TCRbeta CDR3 regions from genomic DNA. The source study handled its data this way. Nucleated cell counts per sample were estimated from amplification of reference gene primers within the assay. Sequence reads were collapsed and filtered to measure the absolute abundance of every unique TCRbeta CDR3 rearrangement. For each sample, productive Simpson clonality was calculated by taking the square root of Simpson's diversity index across productive rearrangements. Imported from immuneACCESS, the table was reduced by TCRdb to in-frame sequences with V and J called. These copies leave out some clones; in studies compared against another copy, an unresolved V gene accounts for under half, and the cause of the remainder is not known. V and J calls and clone size are those listed in that table; D and trimming were worked out from the DNA. The sample includes 150,000 to 200,000 clones, with roughly 73% observed a single time. The top ten constitute 2.5% to 3% of the sample.

Each collaborating institution followed its own protocols to collect whole blood in K2EDTA tubes. For TCRbeta analysis, collaborators shipped samples in one of three forms: frozen whole blood, isolated PBMCs, or DNA extracted from either of those sample types. The sequenced material came from peripheral blood. This sequence was found in a woman aged 80 or over with active or convalescent COVID-19. This sequence uses TRBV28 and TRBJ2-7, and 7 junction bases match TRBD2. The nucleotides are TGTGCCAGCAGTTTAACGGGGGGCTACGAGCAGTACTTC. The translation is CASSLTGGYEQYF.